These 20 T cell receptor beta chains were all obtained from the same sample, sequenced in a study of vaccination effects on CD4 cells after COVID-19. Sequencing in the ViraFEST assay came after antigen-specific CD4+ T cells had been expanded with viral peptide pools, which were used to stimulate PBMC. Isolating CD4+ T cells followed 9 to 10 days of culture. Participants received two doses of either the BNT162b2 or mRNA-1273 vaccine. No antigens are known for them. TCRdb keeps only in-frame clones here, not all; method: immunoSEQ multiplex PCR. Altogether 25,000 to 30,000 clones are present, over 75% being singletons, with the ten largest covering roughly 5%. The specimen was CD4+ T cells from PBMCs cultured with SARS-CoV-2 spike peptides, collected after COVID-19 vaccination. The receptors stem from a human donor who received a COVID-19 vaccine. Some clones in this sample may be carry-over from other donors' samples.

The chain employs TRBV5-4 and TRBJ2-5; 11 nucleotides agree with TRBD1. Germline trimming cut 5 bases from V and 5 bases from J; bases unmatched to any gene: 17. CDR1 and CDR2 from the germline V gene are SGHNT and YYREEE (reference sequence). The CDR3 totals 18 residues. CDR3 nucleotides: TGTGCCAGCAGGGGCGGAGGGACAGGGGGAAGTCTACGGGAGACCCAGTACTTC. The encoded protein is CASRGGGTGGSLRETQYF.

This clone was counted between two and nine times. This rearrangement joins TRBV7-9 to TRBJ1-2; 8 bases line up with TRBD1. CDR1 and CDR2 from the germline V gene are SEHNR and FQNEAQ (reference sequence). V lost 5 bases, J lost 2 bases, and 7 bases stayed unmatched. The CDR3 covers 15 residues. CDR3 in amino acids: CASSADRGPNYGYTF. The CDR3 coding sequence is TGTGCCAGCAGCGCCGACAGGGGACCCAACTATGGCTACACCTTC.

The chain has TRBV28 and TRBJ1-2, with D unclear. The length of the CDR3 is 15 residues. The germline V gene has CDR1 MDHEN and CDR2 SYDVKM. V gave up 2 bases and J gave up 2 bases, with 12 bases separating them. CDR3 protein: CASSLDTRRNYGYTF. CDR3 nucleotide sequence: TGTGCCAGCAGTTTAGATACAAGACGGAACTATGGCTACACCTTC.

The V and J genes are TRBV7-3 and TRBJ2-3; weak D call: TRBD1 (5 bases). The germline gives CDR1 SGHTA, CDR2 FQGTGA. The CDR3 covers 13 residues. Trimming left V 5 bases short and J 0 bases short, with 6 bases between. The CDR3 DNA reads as TGTGCCAGCAGCAGACAGAGCACAGATACGCAGTATTTT. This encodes CASSRQSTDTQYF.

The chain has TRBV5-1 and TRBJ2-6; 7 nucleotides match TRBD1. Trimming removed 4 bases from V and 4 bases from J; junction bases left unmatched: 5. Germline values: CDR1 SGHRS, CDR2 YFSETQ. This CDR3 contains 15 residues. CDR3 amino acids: CASSVDRAGANVLTF. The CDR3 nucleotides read TGCGCCAGCAGCGTTGACAGGGCGGGGGCCAACGTCCTGACTTTC.

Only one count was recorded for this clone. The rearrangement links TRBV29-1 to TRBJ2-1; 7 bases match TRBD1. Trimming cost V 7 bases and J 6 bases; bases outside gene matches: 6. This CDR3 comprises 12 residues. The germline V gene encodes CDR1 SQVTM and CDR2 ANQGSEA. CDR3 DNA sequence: TGCAGCGCCCGGGACAGCTCCAATGAGCAGTTCTTC. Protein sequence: CSARDSSNEQFF.

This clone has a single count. The CDR3 coding sequence is TGTGCCAGTAGCCGGGACAGGGATGAGCAGTTCTTC. This codes for CASSRDRDEQFF. This chain connects TRBV19 to TRBJ2-1, with 9 bases matching TRBD1. J was trimmed by 8 bases and V by 6 bases; bases with no gene match: 2. Germline loops: CDR1 LNHDA, CDR2 SQIVND (reference sequence). This CDR3 spans 12 amino acids.

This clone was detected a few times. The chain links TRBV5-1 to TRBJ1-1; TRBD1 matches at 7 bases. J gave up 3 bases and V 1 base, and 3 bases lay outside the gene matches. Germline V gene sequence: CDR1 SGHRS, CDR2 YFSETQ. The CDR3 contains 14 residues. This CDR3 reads CASSLTGEDTEAFF. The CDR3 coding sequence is TGCGCCAGCAGCTTGACAGGGGAGGACACTGAAGCTTTCTTT.

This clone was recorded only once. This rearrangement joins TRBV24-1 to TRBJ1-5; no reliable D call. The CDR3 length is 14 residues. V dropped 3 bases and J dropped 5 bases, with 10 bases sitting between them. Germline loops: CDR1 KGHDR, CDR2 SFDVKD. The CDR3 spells CATSDEREHQPQHF. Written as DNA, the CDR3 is TGTGCCACCAGTGATGAGCGGGAGCATCAGCCCCAGCATTTT.

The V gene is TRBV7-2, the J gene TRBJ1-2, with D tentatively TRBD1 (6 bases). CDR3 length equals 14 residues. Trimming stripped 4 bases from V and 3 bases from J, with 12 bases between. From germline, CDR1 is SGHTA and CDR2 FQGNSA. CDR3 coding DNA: TGTGCCAGCAGCTACAGAGAGGGGGACTATGGCTACACCTTC. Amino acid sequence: CASSYREGDYGYTF.

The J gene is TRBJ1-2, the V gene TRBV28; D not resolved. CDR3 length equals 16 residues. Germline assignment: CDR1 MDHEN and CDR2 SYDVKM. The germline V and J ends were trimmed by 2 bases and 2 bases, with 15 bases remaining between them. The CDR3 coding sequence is TGTGCCAGCAGTTTACTGTCGAGAGGGCCCAACTATGGCTACACCTTC. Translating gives CASSLLSRGPNYGYTF.

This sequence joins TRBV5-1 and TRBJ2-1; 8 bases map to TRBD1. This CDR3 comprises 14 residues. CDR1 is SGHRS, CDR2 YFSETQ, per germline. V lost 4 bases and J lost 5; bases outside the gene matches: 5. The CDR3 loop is CASSPWTGNNEQFF. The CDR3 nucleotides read TGCGCCAGCAGCCCATGGACAGGGAACAATGAGCAGTTCTTC. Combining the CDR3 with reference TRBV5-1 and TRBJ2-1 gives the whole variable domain KAGVTQTPRYLIKTRGQQVTLSCSPISGHRSVSWYQQTPGQGLQFLFEYFSETQRNKGNFPGRFSGRQFSNSRSEMNVSTLELGDSALYLCASSPWTGNNEQFFGPGTRLTVL.

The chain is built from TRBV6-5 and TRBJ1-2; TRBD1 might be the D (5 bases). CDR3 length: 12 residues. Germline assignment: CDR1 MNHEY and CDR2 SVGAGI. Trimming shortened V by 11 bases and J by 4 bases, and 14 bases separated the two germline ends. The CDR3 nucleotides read TGTGCCGGGGCTAGGGGTTCCTATGGCTACACCTTC. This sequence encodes CAGARGSYGYTF.

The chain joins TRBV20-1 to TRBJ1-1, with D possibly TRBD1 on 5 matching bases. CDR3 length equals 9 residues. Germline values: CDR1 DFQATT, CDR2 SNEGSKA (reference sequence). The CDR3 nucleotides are TGCAGCGCAGGGACTGAAGCTTTCTTT. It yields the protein CSAGTEAFF.

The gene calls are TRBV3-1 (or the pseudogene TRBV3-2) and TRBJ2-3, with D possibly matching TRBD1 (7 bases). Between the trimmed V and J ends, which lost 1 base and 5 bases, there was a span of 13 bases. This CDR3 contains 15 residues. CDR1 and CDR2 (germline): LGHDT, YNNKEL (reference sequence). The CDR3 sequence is CASSQGRQGGDTQYF. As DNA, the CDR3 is TGTGCCAGCAGCCAAGGTAGACAGGGAGGAGATACGCAGTATTTT.

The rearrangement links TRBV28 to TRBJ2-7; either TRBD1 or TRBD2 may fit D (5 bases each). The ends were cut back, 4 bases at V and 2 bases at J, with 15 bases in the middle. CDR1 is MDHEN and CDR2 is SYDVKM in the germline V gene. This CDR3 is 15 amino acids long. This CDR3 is CASSSDSGATYEQYV. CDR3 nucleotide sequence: TGTGCCAGCAGTTCCGACAGCGGCGCCACCTACGAGCAGTACGTC.

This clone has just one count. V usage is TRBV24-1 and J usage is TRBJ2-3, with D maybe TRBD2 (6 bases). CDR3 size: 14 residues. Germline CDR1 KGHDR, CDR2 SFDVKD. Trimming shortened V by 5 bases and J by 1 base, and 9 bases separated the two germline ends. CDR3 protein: CATSVEGGTDTQYF. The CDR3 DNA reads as TGTGCCACCAGTGTGGAGGGAGGCACAGATACGCAGTATTTT.

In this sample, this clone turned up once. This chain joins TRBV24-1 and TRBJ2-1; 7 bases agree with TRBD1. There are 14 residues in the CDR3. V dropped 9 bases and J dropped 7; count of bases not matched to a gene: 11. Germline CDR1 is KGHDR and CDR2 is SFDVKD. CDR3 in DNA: TGTGCCACCCGAGACAGGGTGGGGTATAATGAGCAGTTCTTC. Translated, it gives CATRDRVGYNEQFF.

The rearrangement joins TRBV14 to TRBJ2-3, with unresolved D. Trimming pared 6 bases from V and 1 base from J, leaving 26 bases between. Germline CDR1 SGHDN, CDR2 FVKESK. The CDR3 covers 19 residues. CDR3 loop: CASSRNLSPNQPRTDTQYF. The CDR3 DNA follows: TGTGCCAGCAGTCGAAATTTAAGCCCTAACCAACCCCGCACAGATACGCAGTATTTT.

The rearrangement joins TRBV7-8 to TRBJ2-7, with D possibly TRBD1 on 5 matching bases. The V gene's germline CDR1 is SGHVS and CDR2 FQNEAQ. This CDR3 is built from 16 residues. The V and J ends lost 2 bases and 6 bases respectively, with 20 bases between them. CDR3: CASSLRYRTQGSEQYV. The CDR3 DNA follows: TGTGCCAGCAGCTTAAGGTATAGGACCCAGGGATCCGAGCAGTACGTC.